The sequence of this TCR beta chain was determined in a study of blood T cells in healthy people across ages. This clonotype has more than one count but fewer than ten. A second PCR of roughly 7 to 11 cycles used a sample-barcoded 5' primer and a J-beta primer mix. TCRdb analysed the 5' RACE reads with MiXCR anew, one entry per CDR3 protein. The sample lists some 1 million distinct CDR3 sequences, 40% to 55% occurring once. The CDR3 is 19 amino acids. The germline V gene encodes CDR1 SGHTA and CDR2 FQGNSA. Donation came from healthy Caucasian individuals in Russia who were aged roughly 6 to 95. This chain uses TRBV7-2 with TRBJ2-5; TRBD2 matches 14 bases. The closer fit of TRBJ2-7 to the DNA end suggests the J call may be wrong. The sequence came from a woman aged 55-70 years in good health. Sequenced sample: blood. The CDR3 region is CASSPRVPGLAGDLSEQYF. The CDR3 nucleotides read TGTGCCAGCAGCCCGCGAGTCCCGGGACTAGCGGGAGATTTGAGCGAGCAGTACTTC.